What follows describes a single TCR beta chain. Its target is not known. This specimen belongs to a study of identifying expanded T cells in peripheral blood. Findings and limits, study-wide: Over approximately two and four weeks, about 15 and 19 clones changed, versus more than 1 between replicates.

Healthy donors had no documented immune events, such as infections, while sampled. V shed 1 base and J shed 3 bases, with 9 bases lying between them. The CDR3 is 14 amino acids. Germline lookup yields CDR1 LNHNV and CDR2 YYDKDF (reference sequence). Assay: immunoSEQ multiplex PCR; the TCRdb copy retains only in-frame clones and omits some. The data show approximately 59,000 clones, approximately 89% seen once. This receptor was obtained from a person between 18 and 75 years old in good health. This chain joins TRBV15 and TRBJ1-1; D ambiguous. Material: blood. CDR3 bases: TGTGCCACCAGCAGAGGCGAGATGTACACTGAAGCTTTCTTT. It codes for CATSRGEMYTEAFF.